The clone carrying this T cell receptor beta chain came up once. Clones were sequenced by immunoSEQ multiplex PCR, and TCRdb holds only the in-frame ones, with some missing. This table holds hundreds of thousands of clones, 83% found once. This entry belongs to a study of blood T cell repertoires in COVID-19. The CDR3 totals 12 residues. Trimming at V came to 5 bases and at J to 8 bases, leaving 4 bases not matched to a gene. The germline V gene encodes CDR1 LNHDA and CDR2 SQIVND (reference sequence). Sequenced material: peripheral blood. V and J are TRBV19 and TRBJ1-1; 8 bases are a match to TRBD1. This TCR was sampled from a woman aged 50 to 60 who had recovered from COVID-19. The CDR3 reads CASSGRQGEAFF. The DNA for the CDR3 is TGTGCCAGTAGTGGCAGACAGGGGGAAGCTTTCTTT. Complete variable domain (other parts from reference TRBV19 and TRBJ1-1): DGGITQSPKYLFRKEGQNVTLSCEQNLNHDAMYWYRQDPGQGLRLIYYSQIVNDFQKGDIAEGYSVSREKKESFPLTVTSAQKNPTAFYLCASSGRQGEAFFGQGTRLTVV.